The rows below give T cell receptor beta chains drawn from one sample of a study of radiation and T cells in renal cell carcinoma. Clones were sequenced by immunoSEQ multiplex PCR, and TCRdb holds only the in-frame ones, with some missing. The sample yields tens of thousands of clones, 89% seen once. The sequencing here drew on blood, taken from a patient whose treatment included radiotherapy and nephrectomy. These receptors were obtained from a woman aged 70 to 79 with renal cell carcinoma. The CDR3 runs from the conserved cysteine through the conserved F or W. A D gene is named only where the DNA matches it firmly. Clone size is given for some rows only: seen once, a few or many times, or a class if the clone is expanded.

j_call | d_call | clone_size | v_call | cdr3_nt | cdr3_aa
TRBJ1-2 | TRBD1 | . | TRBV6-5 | TGTGCCAGCAGTTACTCGACAGGGTACGGCTATGGCTACACCTTC | CASSYSTGYGYGYTF
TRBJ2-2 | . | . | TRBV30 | TGTGCCTGGGCCCCGGGCAGTTGGGACACCGGGGAGCTGTTTTTT | CAWAPGSWDTGELFF
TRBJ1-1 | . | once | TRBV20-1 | TGCGGCGTCAGGGAAGCTTTCTTT | CGVREAFF
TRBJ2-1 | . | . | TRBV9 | TGTGCCAGCAGCGTAGGTGGGGTAACTGAGCAGTTCTTC | CASSVGGVTEQFF
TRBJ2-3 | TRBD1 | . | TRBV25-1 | TGTGCCAGCAGTGGCCGGGACAGGGGGCGTAAAGATACGCAGTATTTT | CASSGRDRGRKDTQYF
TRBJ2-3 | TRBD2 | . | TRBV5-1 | TGCGCCAGCAGCCAAGCGGGGGGGCGCGCAGATACGCAGTATTTT | CASSQAGGRADTQYF
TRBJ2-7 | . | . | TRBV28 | TGTGCCAGCGCGACTCCCTACGAGCAGTACTTC | CASATPYEQYF
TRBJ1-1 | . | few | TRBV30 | TGTGCCTGGAGTGGCAGGGGAGATACTGAAGCTTTCTTT | CAWSGRGDTEAFF
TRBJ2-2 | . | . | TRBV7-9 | TGTGCCAGCAGCTTACCATTACTTGCGGGGCATCTAGTAGGGGAGCTGTTTTTT | CASSLPLLAGHLVGELFF
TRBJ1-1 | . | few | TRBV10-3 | TGTGCCATCAGTACAGGGTACACTGAAGCTTTCTTT | CAISTGYTEAFF
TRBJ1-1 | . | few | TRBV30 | TGTGCCTGGGGGAAGGGGACTGAAGCTTTCTTT | CAWGKGTEAFF
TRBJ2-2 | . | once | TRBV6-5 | TGTGCCAGCACTAAAGGACCCGGGGAGCTGTTTTTT | CASTKGPGELFF
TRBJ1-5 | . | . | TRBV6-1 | TGTGCCAGCAGTGGGGAATGGGTAAATCAGCCCCAGCATTTT | CASSGEWVNQPQHF
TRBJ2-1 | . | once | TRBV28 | TGTGCCAGCAGTCATGAGGTCGAAAGTGAGCAGTTCTTC | CASSHEVESEQFF
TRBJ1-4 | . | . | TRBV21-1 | TGTGCCAGCAGCATCATAAAGTCTGCAACTAATGGTGAAAAACTGTTTTTT | CASSIIKSATNGEKLFF
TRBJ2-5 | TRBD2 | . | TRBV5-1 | TGCGCCAGCAGCTTTAGCGGGGGGGCTGAGACCCAGTACTTC | CASSFSGGAETQYF
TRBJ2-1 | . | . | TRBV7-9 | TGTGCCAGCAGCTTAGCCCTAGGAGAGCAGTTCTTC | CASSLALGEQFF
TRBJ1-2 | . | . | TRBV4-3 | TGCGCCAGCAGCCAGGGGCTATTTAACTATGGCTACACCTTC | CASSQGLFNYGYTF
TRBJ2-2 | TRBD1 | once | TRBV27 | TGTGCCAGCAGTTTTTCCCGGGACAGGGCCAACACCGGGGAGCTGTTTTTT | CASSFSRDRANTGELFF
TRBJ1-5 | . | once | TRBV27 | TGTGCCAGCAGTTTAGGCGGGAGCAATCAGCCCCAGCATTTT | CASSLGGSNQPQHF
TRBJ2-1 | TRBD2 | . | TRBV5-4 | TGTGCCAGCACTCCAGGTGGGCGGGGGGACAATGAGCAGTTCTTC | CASTPGGRGDNEQFF
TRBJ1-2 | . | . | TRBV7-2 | TGTGCCAGCAGCTTAGCGCGGACGACCGTCTATGGCTACACCTTC | CASSLARTTVYGYTF
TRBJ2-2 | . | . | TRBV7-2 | TGTGCCAGCAGCACCGTACAGGGGACTGAGCTGTTTTTT | CASSTVQGTELFF
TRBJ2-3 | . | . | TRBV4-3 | TGCGCCAGCAGTGAAGACCTCCTCCTCACAGATACGCAGTATTTT | CASSEDLLLTDTQYF
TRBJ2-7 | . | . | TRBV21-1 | TGTGCCAGCAGCAAAGTGGCAGGGAGGTCCTACGAGCAGTACTTC | CASSKVAGRSYEQYF
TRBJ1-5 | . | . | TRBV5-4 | TGTGCCAGCAGCTTTCAGGGACAGCCCCAGCATTTT | CASSFQGQPQHF
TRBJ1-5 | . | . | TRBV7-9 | TGTGCCAGCAGCTGGGACGGTACGAATCAGCCCCAGCATTTT | CASSWDGTNQPQHF
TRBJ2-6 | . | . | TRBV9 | TGTGCCAGCAGCGTAGGCGGGGCGGTTTCTGGGGCCAACGTCCTGACTTTC | CASSVGGAVSGANVLTF
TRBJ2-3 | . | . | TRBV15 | TGTGCCACCAGCAGAGATCCCGCAGGGGGGAAAGATACGCAGTATTTT | CATSRDPAGGKDTQYF
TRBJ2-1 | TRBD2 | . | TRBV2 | TGTGCCAGCAGTGAAGGACTAGCGGGCTACAATGAGCAGTTCTTC | CASSEGLAGYNEQFF
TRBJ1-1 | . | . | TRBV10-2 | TGCGCCAGCAAAAGCATCGGGACTGAAGCTTTCTTT | CASKSIGTEAFF
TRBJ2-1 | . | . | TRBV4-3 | TGCGCCAGCAGCCAAGATGTAGCCGGGACGGGCGGGGATGAGCAGTTCTTC | CASSQDVAGTGGDEQFF
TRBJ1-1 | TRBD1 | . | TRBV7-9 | TGTGCCAGCAGCTCTCCGGGACAGAGTAACACTGAAGCTTTCTTT | CASSSPGQSNTEAFF
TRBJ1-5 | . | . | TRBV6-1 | TGTGCCAGCAGTGGAGGGGCGCTTGGGAATCAGCCCCAGCATTTT | CASSGGALGNQPQHF
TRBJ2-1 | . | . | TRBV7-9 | TGTGCCAGCAGCTTAGGGACCTTCGGGGGCAGGGACAATGAGCAGTTCTTC | CASSLGTFGGRDNEQFF
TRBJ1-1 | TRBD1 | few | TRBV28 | TGTGCCAGCGATGTTTATAGAGGGGGCAACACTGAAGCTTTCTTT | CASDVYRGGNTEAFF
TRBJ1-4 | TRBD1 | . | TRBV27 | TGTGCCAGCAGGACCAGGGGGCTTGAAAAACTGTTTTTT | CASRTRGLEKLFF
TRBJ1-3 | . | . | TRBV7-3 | TGTGCCAGCAGCCCCTCAGGGCGGGGAAACACCATATATTTT | CASSPSGRGNTIYF
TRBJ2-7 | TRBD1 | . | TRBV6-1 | TGTGCCAGCAGTGAGAGACAGGGCCTGTCCTACGAGCAGTACTTC | CASSERQGLSYEQYF
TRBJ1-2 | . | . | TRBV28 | TGTGCCAGCAGTGCCTTCACTCGCGGGGGCTACACCTTC | CASSAFTRGGYTF
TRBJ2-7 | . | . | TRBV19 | TGTGCCAGTACGGGCACAGGTCCTTCCTACGAGCAGTACTTC | CASTGTGPSYEQYF
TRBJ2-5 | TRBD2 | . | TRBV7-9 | TGTGCCAGCAGCTTAGGGATAGCGGGGGGGCGGAAGACCCAGTACTTC | CASSLGIAGGRKTQYF
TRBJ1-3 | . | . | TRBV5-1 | TGCGCCAGCAGCTATGGACGGGACTCTGGAAACACCATATATTTT | CASSYGRDSGNTIYF
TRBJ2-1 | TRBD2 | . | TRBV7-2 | TGTGCCAGCAGCTTACGCCCCCCCGGGACTAGCGGGTACAATGAGCAGTTCTTC | CASSLRPPGTSGYNEQFF
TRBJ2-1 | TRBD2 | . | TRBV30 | TGTGCCTGGCAGGGACTAGCGGGGGCCATAAATGAGCAGTTCTTC | CAWQGLAGAINEQFF
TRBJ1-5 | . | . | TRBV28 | TGTGCCAGCAGTAAGGGGAATCAGCCCCAGCATTTT | CASSKGNQPQHF
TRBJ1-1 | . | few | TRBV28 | TGTGCCAGTCGGACAGCCACTGAAGCTTTCTTT | CASRTATEAFF
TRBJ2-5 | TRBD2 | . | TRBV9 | TGTGCCAGCAGCGTCAGCGGGGTCGAGACCCAGTACTTC | CASSVSGVETQYF
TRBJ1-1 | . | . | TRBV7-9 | TGTGCCAGCAGCTATTATGACACCCCGAACACTGAAGCTTTCTTT | CASSYYDTPNTEAFF
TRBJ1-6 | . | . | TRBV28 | TGTGCCAGCAGTAGTAGCCTCTTGCCCCTCCACTTT | CASSSSLLPLHF
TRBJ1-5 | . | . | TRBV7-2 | TGTGCCAGCAGCTTAGGACCAGACAGGTTTCAGCCCCAGCATTTT | CASSLGPDRFQPQHF
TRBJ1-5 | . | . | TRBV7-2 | TGTGCCAGCAGCCCCCAAATGAGTCAGCCCCAGCATTTT | CASSPQMSQPQHF
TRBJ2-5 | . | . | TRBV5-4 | TGTGCCAGCAGCTTAGACGGGACTCCCGTCCTGGAGACCCAGTACTTC | CASSLDGTPVLETQYF
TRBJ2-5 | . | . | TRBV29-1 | TGCAGCGTTGAAGATGTTCGGGGGGAGACCCAGTACTTC | CSVEDVRGETQYF
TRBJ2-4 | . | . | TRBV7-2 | TGTGCCAGCAGCTTAAATTCCGCACTCACCAAAAACATTCAGTACTTC | CASSLNSALTKNIQYF
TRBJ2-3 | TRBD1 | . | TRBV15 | TGTGCCACCAGCGTCGGCGGGACAGGAACAGATACGCAGTATTTT | CATSVGGTGTDTQYF
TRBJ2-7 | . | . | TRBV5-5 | TGTGCCAGCAGCTTGGCCATTTACGAGCAGTACTTC | CASSLAIYEQYF
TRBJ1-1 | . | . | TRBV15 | TGTGCCACCAGCAGAGATGGTCCGGGGGCGGAGAACACTGAAGCTTTCTTT | CATSRDGPGAENTEAFF
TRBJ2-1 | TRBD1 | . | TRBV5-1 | TGCGCCAGCAGCGTAGAAGCGAACCGGGACAGGCCGTTCTTC | CASSVEANRDRPFF